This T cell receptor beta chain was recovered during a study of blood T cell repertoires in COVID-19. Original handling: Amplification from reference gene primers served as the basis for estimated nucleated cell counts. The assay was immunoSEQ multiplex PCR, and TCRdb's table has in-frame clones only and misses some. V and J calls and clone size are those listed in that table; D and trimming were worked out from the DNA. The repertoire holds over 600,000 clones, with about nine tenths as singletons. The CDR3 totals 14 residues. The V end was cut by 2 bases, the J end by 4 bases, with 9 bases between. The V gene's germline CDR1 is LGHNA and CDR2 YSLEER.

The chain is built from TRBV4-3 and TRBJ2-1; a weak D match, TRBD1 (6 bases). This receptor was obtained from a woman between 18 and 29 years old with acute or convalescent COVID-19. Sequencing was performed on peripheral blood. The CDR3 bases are TGCGCCAGCAGCCAACAGGACAGATACAATGAGCAGTTCTTC. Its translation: CASSQQDRYNEQFF.